These 32 T cell receptor beta chains were all obtained from the same sample, sequenced in a study of spatial heterogeneity in lung cancer. Via MiXCR, TCRdb re-called the 5' RACE reads, giving one row per CDR3 protein. The sample lists thousands of distinct CDR3 sequences; 25% to 30% were seen once. Regarding time point: sample taken at primary tumor resection. Frozen PBMC, nontumor lung or tumor provided whole RNA, which was sequenced unsorted. The sequenced sample was PBMCs, obtained at surgery. The receptors shown here come from a female donor with early-stage non-small cell lung cancer.

With respect to this clonotype: This beta chain lies outside the target of a library built for alpha chains; its clone size means little. V and J are TRBV29-1 and TRBJ2-7, with TRBD2 matching 7 bases. The CDR3 spans 14 residues. V was pared by 5 bases and J by 5 bases, with 12 bases of the junction left unmatched. CDR1 is SQVTM, CDR2 ANQGSEA, per germline. CDR3 amino acids: CSVLVSGPGNEQYV. In nucleotides, the CDR3 is TGCAGCGTTCTAGTTAGCGGGCCCGGTAACGAGCAGTACGTC.

Only a few counts were recorded for this clonotype. A library prepared for alpha chains yielded this beta chain as an off-target read; its size is of little meaning. The chain is built from TRBV7-3 and TRBJ2-1, with D perhaps matching TRBD2 (6 bases). Between the trimmed V and J ends, which lost 4 bases and 7 bases, there was a span of 17 bases. This CDR3 is built from 15 residues. CDR1 SGHTA and CDR2 FQGTGA come from the germline V gene. CDR3 residues: CASSSQPGLRNEQFF. The CDR3 DNA reads TGTGCCAGCAGCTCTCAACCCGGACTAAGGAATGAGCAGTTCTTC.

Sample share makes this clonotype large. Found in a library prepared for alpha chains, this beta chain is an off-target read, and its abundance has little meaning. This chain links TRBV2 with TRBJ2-1; 11 bases are shared with TRBD2. This CDR3 spans 13 amino acids. With V trimmed by 8 bases and J by 5 bases, 2 bases remained unmatched. Germline-derived CDR1 and CDR2 are SNHLY and FYNNEI. In DNA form, the CDR3 reads TGTGCCAGCGCGACTAGCGGGAACAATGAGCAGTTCTTC. This gives the protein CASATSGNNEQFF.

By sample fraction, this clonotype is medium-sized. The library was built for alpha chains, so this beta chain is an off-target read and its size means little. This CDR3 is CASSLSGRTGELFF. The CDR3, as DNA: TGTGCCAGCAGCTTAAGCGGGAGGACCGGGGAGCTGTTTTTT. V is TRBV7-3 and J is TRBJ2-2, with TRBD2 identical over 8 bases. The CDR3 has 14 residues. Germline trimming cut 1 base from V and 5 bases from J; bases unmatched to any gene: 0. Germline CDR1 and CDR2: SGHTA and FQGTGA.

This clonotype turned up a few times. This beta chain is a stray read from a library made for alpha chains; its abundance is not meaningful. The chain joins TRBV11-2 to TRBJ2-3, with D tentatively TRBD2 (6 bases). Trimming removed 2 bases at V and 4 bases at J, with 10 bases between. The germline gives CDR1 SGHAT, CDR2 FQNNGV. The CDR3 extends over 14 amino acids. The CDR3 sequence: CASSLRRDADTQYF. The CDR3 DNA follows: TGTGCCAGCAGCTTAAGGCGGGACGCAGATACGCAGTATTTT. Filled out from reference TRBV11-2 and TRBJ2-3, the complete variable domain reads EAGVAQSPRYKIIEKRQSVAFWCNPISGHATLYWYQQILGQGPKLLIQFQNNGVVDDSQLPKDRFSAERLKGVDSTLKIQPAKLEDSAVYLCASSLRRDADTQYFGPGTRLTVL.

The sample holds a few counts of this clonotype. Being off target in a library aimed at alpha chains, this beta chain has a size of little meaning. The chain links TRBV3-1 to TRBJ2-1; no reliable D call. Germline values: CDR1 LGHDT, CDR2 YNNKEL (reference sequence). This CDR3 comprises 13 residues. V gave up 1 base and J gave up 4 bases, with 5 bases separating them. Here the CDR3 reads CASSQVQYNEQFF. The CDR3 DNA follows: TGTGCCAGCAGCCAAGTTCAGTACAATGAGCAGTTCTTC.

Regarding this clonotype: A library prepared for alpha chains yielded this beta chain as an off-target read; its size is of little meaning. The chain combines TRBV18 with TRBJ1-4; a weak D match, TRBD1 (6 bases). V lost 5 bases, J lost 6 bases, and 13 bases lay in between. The CDR3 spans 14 residues. Germline V gives CDR1 KGHSH, CDR2 LQKENI. The CDR3 here is CASSYQGRDEKLFF. Written as DNA, the CDR3 is TGTGCCAGCTCATACCAGGGGCGGGATGAAAAACTGTTTTTT.

With regard to this clonotype: A library made for alpha chains picked up this beta chain off target, so its size means little. V gene TRBV20-1 combines with J gene TRBJ2-7, with 13 nucleotides matching TRBD2. CDR3 length equals 19 residues. The germline CDR1 and CDR2 sequences are DFQATT and SNEGSKA (reference sequence). The V segment lost 6 bases and the J segment 0 bases; nucleotides outside the gene matches: 17. CDR3 loop: CSATSAWTSGSKGSYEQYF. The CDR3 nucleotides read TGCAGTGCCACCTCCGCCTGGACTAGCGGGAGTAAGGGCTCCTACGAGCAGTACTTC.

Relative to its sample, this clonotype is large (0.1 to 1%). This beta chain came through as a stray read in a library set up for alpha chains, and its size says little. This rearrangement joins TRBV9 to TRBJ2-3; D gene uncertain. From germline, CDR1 is SGDLS and CDR2 YYNGEE. The CDR3 runs 16 residues. Deletions cut 4 bases from V and 0 bases from J, with 15 bases between. CDR3 sequence: CASSPLGSSSTDTQYF. The CDR3 DNA follows: TGTGCCAGCAGCCCGCTTGGTTCCTCTAGCACAGATACGCAGTATTTT.

This clonotype was picked up a small number of times. The library was built for alpha chains, so this beta chain is an off-target read and its size means little. The chain joins TRBV12-3 or TRBV12-4 to TRBJ2-1, with 12 bases aligning to TRBD2. The CDR3 extends over 14 amino acids. The junction had 6 bases not matched to a gene; V was cut back by 5 bases and J by 10 bases. The CDR3 coding sequence is TGTGCCAGCAGTCACCTAGCGGGAGGGCCGGAGCAGTTCTTC. Translation gives CASSHLAGGPEQFF.

Comment on this clonotype: With the library built for alpha chains, this beta chain is off target and its frequency is not meaningful. This rearrangement joins TRBV15 to TRBJ2-1; D is uncertain. From germline, CDR1 is LNHNV and CDR2 YYDKDF (reference sequence). Trimming left V 11 bases short and J 1 base short, with 12 bases between. The CDR3 consists of 13 residues. The CDR3 nucleotides are TGTGCCGCAGCCGCGGCTTCCTACAATGAGCAGTTCTTC. This sequence encodes CAAAAASYNEQFF.

About this clonotype: This beta chain was picked up by a library intended for alpha chains and is off target, so its count carries little meaning. This chain uses TRBV6-6 with TRBJ2-3; D is unclear. This CDR3 spans 13 amino acids. Per the germline V gene, CDR1 is MNHNY and CDR2 is SVGAGI (reference sequence). The ends were cut back, 8 bases at V and 4 bases at J, with 13 bases in the middle. This CDR3 reads CASYLGWPDTQYF. The CDR3 nucleotides read TGTGCCAGCTATTTGGGGTGGCCAGATACGCAGTATTTT.

This clonotype was found a few times. The library was prepared for alpha chains; this beta chain is a stray read, so its frequency means little. The V gene is TRBV7-9, the J gene TRBJ2-1; D remains unclear. Germline V gene lookup returns CDR1 SEHNR and CDR2 FQNEAQ (reference sequence). V was cut by 1 base and J by 6 bases, with 7 bases left in between. The CDR3 runs 13 residues. CDR3 sequence: CASSLESLNEQFF. The CDR3 bases are TGTGCCAGCAGCTTAGAGTCCCTCAATGAGCAGTTCTTC.

This clonotype was found a few times. The size of this beta chain means little, since it is a stray read in a library made for alpha chains. The chain carries TRBV29-1 and TRBJ2-2, with TRBD2 as a possible D gene (5 bases). The CDR3 sequence is 12 residues long. Trimming removed 4 bases from V and 7 bases from J, with 10 bases in between. Germline V lookup: CDR1 SQVTM, CDR2 ANQGSEA. In DNA form, the CDR3 reads TGCAGCGTTGTACAGAGGGTCGGGGAGCTGTTTTTT. Its translation is CSVVQRVGELFF.

As to this clonotype: With the library built for alpha chains, this beta chain is off target and its frequency is not meaningful. CDR3 in DNA: TGTGCCAGCAGCTTGCAAGATGGGACCCAGTACTTC. This codes for CASSLQDGTQYF. The chain couples TRBV7-6 to TRBJ2-5; D ambiguous. CDR1 and CDR2 (germline): SGHVS, FNYEAQ. V lost 3 bases to trimming and J lost 7 bases, with 9 bases between them. The CDR3 is 12 amino acids.

About this clonotype itself: A library prepared for alpha chains yielded this beta chain as an off-target read; its size is of little meaning. The chain combines TRBV7-9 with TRBJ2-7; TRBD2 might be the D (5 bases). This CDR3 has 12 residues. Germline lookup yields CDR1 SEHNR and CDR2 FQNEAQ (reference sequence). The V and J ends lost 5 bases and 6 bases respectively, with 11 bases between them. CDR3 residues: CASSEGITEQYF. The CDR3 DNA sequence: TGTGCCAGCAGCGAGGGAATTACCGAGCAGTACTTC. The entire variable domain, with the rest obtained from reference TRBV7-9 and TRBJ2-7, is as follows: DTGVSQNPRHKITKRGQNVTFRCDPISEHNRLYWYRQTLGQGPEFLTYFQNEAQLEKSRLLSDRFSAERPKGSFSTLEIQRTEQGDSAMYLCASSEGITEQYFGPGTRLTVT.

As to this clonotype: This beta chain is a stray read from a library made for alpha chains; its abundance is not meaningful. This sequence joins TRBV10-2 and TRBJ2-7; 7 bases are shared with TRBD2. CDR1 is WSHSY, CDR2 SAAADI, per germline. The CDR3 sequence is 14 residues long. V shed 6 bases and J 1 base; nucleotides not matched to a gene: 6. CDR3 nucleotides: TGCGCCAGCAGGGACGGACTAGTATCCTACGAGCAGTACTTC. Its protein is CASRDGLVSYEQYF.

As concerns this clonotype: This beta chain lies outside the target of a library built for alpha chains; its clone size means little. The chain uses TRBV5-6 and TRBJ2-2; tentatively, D is TRBD2 (6 bases). The CDR3 sequence is 14 residues long. Per germline, CDR1 SGHDT and CDR2 YYEEEE. V was shortened by 2 bases and J by 5 bases, with 10 bases between the two germline ends. CDR3 in DNA: TGTGCCAGCAGCTTAGGAGGGTTAACCGGGGAGCTGTTTTTT. Its translation: CASSLGGLTGELFF.

In regard to this clonotype: This beta chain came through as a stray read in a library set up for alpha chains, and its size says little. The chain couples TRBV29-1 to TRBJ2-1; the D gene is possibly TRBD1 (6 bases). The germline gives CDR1 SQVTM, CDR2 ANQGSEA. Trimming pared 4 bases from V and 5 bases from J, leaving 18 bases between. The CDR3 runs 15 residues. The CDR3 is CSVALQRTENNEQFF. DNA of the CDR3: TGCAGCGTTGCCCTACAGCGGACAGAAAACAATGAGCAGTTCTTC.

In the case of this clonotype: This beta chain came through as a stray read in a library set up for alpha chains, and its size says little. The J gene is TRBJ2-6, the V gene TRBV19; TRBD1 is a possible D gene (5 bases). Trimming removed 10 bases from V and 0 bases from J, with 13 bases in between. Looked up from germline, CDR1 is LNHDA and CDR2 is SQIVND (reference sequence). CDR3 size: 15 residues. The CDR3 DNA reads as TGTGCCACCTCCCCGACAGCCTCTGGGGCCAACGTCCTGACTTTC. Residues: CATSPTASGANVLTF. Filled out from reference TRBV19 and TRBJ2-6, the complete variable domain reads DGGITQSPKYLFRKEGQNVTLSCEQNLNHDAMYWYRQDPGQGLRLIYYSQIVNDFQKGDIAEGYSVSREKKESFPLTVTSAQKNPTAFYLCATSPTASGANVLTFGAGSRLTVL.

On this clonotype: This beta chain is an off-target read within a library intended for alpha chains, so its frequency means little. The rearrangement joins TRBV24-1 to TRBJ2-2; possibly TRBD1 or TRBD2 for D (5 bases each). Trimming cost V 2 bases and J 0 bases, with 9 bases left between them. CDR1 is KGHDR and CDR2 is SFDVKD in the germline V gene. The CDR3 spans 16 residues. CDR3 protein: CATSDYGTANTGELFF. The CDR3, as DNA: TGTGCCACCAGTGATTACGGGACGGCGAACACCGGGGAGCTGTTTTTT.

Details on this clonotype: A library made for alpha chains picked up this beta chain off target, so its size means little. This chain connects TRBV19 to TRBJ2-1, with TRBD2 matching 13 bases. The CDR3 extends over 21 amino acids. Trimming at V came to 4 bases and at J to 0 bases, leaving 15 bases not matched to a gene. Germline V gives CDR1 LNHDA, CDR2 SQIVND (reference sequence). The CDR3 coding sequence is TGTGCCAGTAGTAAATCGGGACTAGCGGGACCCTTCTCCGGCTCCTACAATGAGCAGTTCTTC. Protein: CASSKSGLAGPFSGSYNEQFF.

As regards this clonotype: Since it is a stray read in a library aimed at alpha chains, this beta chain has a size that is not meaningful. This chain joins TRBV18 and TRBJ2-5; 11 nucleotides align to TRBD2. CDR1 and CDR2 from the germline V gene are KGHSH and LQKENI. The trim removed 5 bases at V and 1 base at J, leaving 6 bases unmatched. The CDR3 has 16 amino acids. The DNA for the CDR3 is TGTGCCAGCTCATCCTTAGCGGGAGGGACCCAAGAGACCCAGTACTTC. This sequence encodes CASSSLAGGTQETQYF.

About this clonotype itself: This beta chain is a stray sequence in a library constructed for alpha chains; its clone size is not meaningful. DNA for the CDR3: TGTGCCAGCAGCCCTGGTTACGCCTACGAGCAGTACTTC. Protein sequence: CASSPGYAYEQYF. This rearrangement joins TRBV7-9 to TRBJ2-7; D call uncertain. The CDR3 totals 13 residues. Trimming cost V 5 bases and J 2 bases, with 10 bases left between them. Germline V CDR1 and CDR2: SEHNR, FQNEAQ (reference sequence).

Notes on this clonotype: The library was built for alpha chains, so this beta chain is an off-target read and its size means little. V and J are TRBV11-3 and TRBJ2-2; no reliable D call. Trimming took off 5 bases at V and 1 base at J, with 5 bases between the two ends. This CDR3 has 13 amino acids. Germline CDR1 is SGHNT and CDR2 is YENEEA. CDR3 sequence (DNA): TGTGCCAGCAGCGGGATGAACACCGGGGAGCTGTTTTTT. Amino acid sequence: CASSGMNTGELFF.

This clonotype appeared once. The library was designed around alpha chains, so this beta chain is a stray read whose abundance carries little weight. The V gene is TRBV7-9, the J gene TRBJ2-1, with a possible D match to TRBD2 (5 bases). This CDR3 spans 17 amino acids. Germline V gene sequence: CDR1 SEHNR, CDR2 FQNEAQ (reference sequence). Trimming left V 2 bases short and J 2 bases short, with 16 bases between. Here the CDR3 reads CASSLPRRLAPYNEQFF. CDR3 coding DNA: TGTGCCAGCAGCTTACCCCGGCGGCTAGCCCCCTACAATGAGCAGTTCTTC.

This clonotype qualifies as medium-sized. Because this beta chain is a stray read in a library intended to capture alpha chains, its abundance should not be given much weight. The chain links TRBV20-1 to TRBJ1-5; D ambiguous. This CDR3 comprises 15 residues. CDR1 DFQATT and CDR2 SNEGSKA come from the germline V gene (reference sequence). Trimming cost V 5 bases and J 7 bases, with 21 bases left between them. This CDR3 reads CSAYFRRQGPQPQHF. The CDR3 coding sequence is TGCAGTGCTTACTTCCGGAGACAAGGTCCCCAGCCCCAGCATTTT.

This clonotype came up a few times. This beta chain is an off-target read within a library intended for alpha chains, so its frequency means little. The chain uses TRBV20-1 and TRBJ2-7; the match to TRBD2 covers 9 bases. The CDR3 loop spans 14 amino acids. V lost 4 bases, J lost 3 bases, and 7 bases stayed unmatched. From germline, CDR1 is DFQATT and CDR2 SNEGSKA (reference sequence). The CDR3 DNA is TGCAGTGCTACCCCCAGCGGGAGGAACTACGAGCAGTACTTC. Encoded protein: CSATPSGRNYEQYF.

Notes on this clonotype: This beta chain is an off-target read within a library intended for alpha chains, so its frequency means little. This chain uses TRBV28 with TRBJ2-3; 13 nucleotides agree with TRBD2. V gave up 5 bases and J gave up 2 bases; unmatched junction bases: 10. This CDR3 has 18 residues. Per germline, CDR1 MDHEN and CDR2 SYDVKM. DNA of the CDR3: TGTGCCAGCAGTCATCCGGGACTAGCGGGAAAGGACACAGATACGCAGTATTTT. Its translation: CASSHPGLAGKDTDTQYF.

As for this clonotype: This beta chain came through as a stray read in a library set up for alpha chains, and its size says little. The genes are TRBV7-9 and TRBJ2-2, with D unresolved. The germline gives CDR1 SEHNR, CDR2 FQNEAQ (reference sequence). The V end was cut by 4 bases, the J end by 6 bases, with 15 bases between. This CDR3 spans 15 amino acids. This CDR3 is CASSSLRASAGELFF. The CDR3 bases are TGTGCCAGCAGCTCCTTACGGGCCTCGGCCGGGGAGCTGTTTTTT.

A remark on this clonotype: Because this beta chain is a stray read in a library intended to capture alpha chains, its abundance should not be given much weight. The rearrangement links TRBV6-7 to TRBJ2-7; TRBD2 agrees at 8 bases. TRBV6-7 counts as an open reading frame of uncertain function. J was trimmed by 6 bases and V by 2 bases; bases with no gene match: 21. The CDR3 is 19 amino acids. Here the CDR3 reads CASSYPLGLAGTRCFEQYF. In DNA form, the CDR3 reads TGTGCCAGCAGTTACCCACTAGGACTAGCCGGGACGAGATGCTTCGAGCAGTACTTC.

As concerns this clonotype: Little can be read into the size of this beta chain, an off-target read in a library designed for alpha chains. CDR3 DNA sequence: TGTGCCAGCTGCCAGGGCAGCGGGAGGCCCAGCGAGCAGTTCTTC. Translating it yields CASCQGSGRPSEQFF. This rearrangement joins TRBV11-2 to TRBJ2-1; TRBD2 aligns across 9 bases. Unmatched junction bases numbered 15, after V lost 8 bases and J lost 10 bases. Germline V gene data show CDR1 as SGHAT and CDR2 as FQNNGV. The CDR3 consists of 15 residues.